This TCR beta chain was retrieved from a study of blood T cell repertoires in COVID-19. Germline V gives CDR1 SGDLS, CDR2 YYNGEE. V lost 0 bases, J lost 0 bases, and 6 bases lay in between. CDR3 length equals 15 residues. Clones were sequenced by immunoSEQ multiplex PCR, and TCRdb holds only the in-frame ones, with some missing. The table includes about 260,000 clones, 88% detected once. The chain recombines TRBV9 with TRBJ2-2, with D uncertain. The sequenced sample consisted of peripheral blood. This sequence was found in a woman in her twenties or thirties with COVID-19, enrolled during active disease. CDR3 protein: CASSVEQTNTGELFF. The CDR3 DNA follows: TGTGCCAGCAGCGTAGAACAGACGAACACCGGGGAGCTGTTTTTT.